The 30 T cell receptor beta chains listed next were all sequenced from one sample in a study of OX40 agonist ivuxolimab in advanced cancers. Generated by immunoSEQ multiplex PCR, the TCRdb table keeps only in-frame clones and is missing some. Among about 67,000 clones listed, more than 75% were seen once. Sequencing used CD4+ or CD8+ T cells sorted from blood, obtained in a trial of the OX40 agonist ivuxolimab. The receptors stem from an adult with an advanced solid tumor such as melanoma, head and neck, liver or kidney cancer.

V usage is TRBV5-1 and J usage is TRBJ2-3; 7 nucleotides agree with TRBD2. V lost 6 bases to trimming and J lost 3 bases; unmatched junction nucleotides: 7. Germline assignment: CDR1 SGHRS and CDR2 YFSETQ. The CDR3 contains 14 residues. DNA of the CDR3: TGCGCCAGCACCCCGGGACTACTAACAGATACGCAGTATTTT. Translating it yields CASTPGLLTDTQYF.

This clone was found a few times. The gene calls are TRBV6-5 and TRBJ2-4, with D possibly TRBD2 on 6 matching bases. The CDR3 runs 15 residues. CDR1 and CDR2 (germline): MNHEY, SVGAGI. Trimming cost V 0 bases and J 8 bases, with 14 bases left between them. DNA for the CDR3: TGTGCCAGCAGTTACTCAACCAACGGAGGGTACATTCAGTACTTC. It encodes CASSYSTNGGYIQYF.

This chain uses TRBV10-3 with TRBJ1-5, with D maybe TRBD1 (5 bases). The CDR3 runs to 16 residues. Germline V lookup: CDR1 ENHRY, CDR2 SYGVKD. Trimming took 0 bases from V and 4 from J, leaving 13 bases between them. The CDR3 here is CAISESIGAGNQPQHF. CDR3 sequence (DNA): TGTGCCATCAGTGAGTCGATTGGGGCGGGGAATCAGCCCCAGCATTTT.

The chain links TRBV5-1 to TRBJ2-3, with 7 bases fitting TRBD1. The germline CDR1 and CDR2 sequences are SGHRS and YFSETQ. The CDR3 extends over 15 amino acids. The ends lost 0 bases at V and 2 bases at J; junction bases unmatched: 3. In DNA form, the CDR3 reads TGCGCCAGCAGCTTGGGGGGACAGCCCACAGATACGCAGTATTTT. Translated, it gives CASSLGGQPTDTQYF.

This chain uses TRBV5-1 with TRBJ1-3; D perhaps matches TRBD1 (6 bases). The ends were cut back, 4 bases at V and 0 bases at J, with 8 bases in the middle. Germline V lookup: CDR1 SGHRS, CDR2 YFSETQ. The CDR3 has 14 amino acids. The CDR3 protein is CASSEDSSGNTIYF. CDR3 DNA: TGCGCCAGCAGCGAGGACAGCTCTGGAAACACCATATATTTT.

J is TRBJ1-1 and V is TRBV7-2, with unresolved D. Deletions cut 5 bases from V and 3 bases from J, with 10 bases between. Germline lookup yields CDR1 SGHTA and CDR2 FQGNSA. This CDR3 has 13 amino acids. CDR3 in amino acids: CASSLPRYTEAFF. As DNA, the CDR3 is TGTGCCAGCAGCCTCCCTCGGTACACTGAAGCTTTCTTT.

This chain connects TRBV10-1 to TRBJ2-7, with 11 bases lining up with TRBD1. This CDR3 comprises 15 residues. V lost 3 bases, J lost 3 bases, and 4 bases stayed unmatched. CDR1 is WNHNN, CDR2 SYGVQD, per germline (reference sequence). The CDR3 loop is CASSDGGTGGYEQYF. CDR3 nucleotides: TGCGCCAGCAGTGATGGGGGGACAGGGGGCTACGAGCAGTACTTC.

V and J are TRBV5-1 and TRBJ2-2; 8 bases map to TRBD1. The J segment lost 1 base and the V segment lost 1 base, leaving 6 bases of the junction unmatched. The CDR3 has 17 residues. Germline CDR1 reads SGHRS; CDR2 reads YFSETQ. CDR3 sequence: CASSLLPGTGNTGELFF. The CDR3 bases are TGCGCCAGCAGCTTGTTACCCGGGACAGGGAACACCGGGGAGCTGTTTTTT.

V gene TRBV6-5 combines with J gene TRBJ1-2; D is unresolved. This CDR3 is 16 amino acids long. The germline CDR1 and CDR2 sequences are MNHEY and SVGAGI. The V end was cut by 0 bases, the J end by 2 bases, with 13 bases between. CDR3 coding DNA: TGTGCCAGCAGTTACTCGTCCCGGGCAGCGAACTATGGCTACACCTTC. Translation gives CASSYSSRAANYGYTF.

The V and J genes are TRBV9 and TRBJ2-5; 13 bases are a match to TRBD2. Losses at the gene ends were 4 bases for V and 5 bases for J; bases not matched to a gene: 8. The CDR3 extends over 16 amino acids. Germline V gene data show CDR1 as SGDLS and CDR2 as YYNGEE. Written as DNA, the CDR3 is TGTGCCAGCAGCCCAACTAGCGGGGGGGCCGGGGAGACCCAGTACTTC. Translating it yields CASSPTSGGAGETQYF.

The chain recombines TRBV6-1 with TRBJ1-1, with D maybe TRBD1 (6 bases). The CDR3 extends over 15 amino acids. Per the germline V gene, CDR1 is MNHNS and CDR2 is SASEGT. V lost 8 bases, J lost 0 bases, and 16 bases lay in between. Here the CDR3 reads CASRPGTHMNTEAFF. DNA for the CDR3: TGTGCCAGCCGTCCCGGGACACATATGAACACTGAAGCTTTCTTT.

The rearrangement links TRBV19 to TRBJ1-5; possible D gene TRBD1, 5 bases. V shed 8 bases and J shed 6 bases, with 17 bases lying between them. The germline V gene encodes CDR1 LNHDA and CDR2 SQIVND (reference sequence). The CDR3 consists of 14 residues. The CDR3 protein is CASASGAHGQPQHF. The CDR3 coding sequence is TGTGCCAGTGCAAGCGGGGCCCACGGTCAGCCCCAGCATTTT.

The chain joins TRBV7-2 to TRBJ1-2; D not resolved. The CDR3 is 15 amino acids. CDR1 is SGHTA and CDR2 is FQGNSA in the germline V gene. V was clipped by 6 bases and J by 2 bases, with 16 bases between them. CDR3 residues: CASRQIRQPNYGYTF. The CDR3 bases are TGTGCCAGCAGACAGATACGCCAGCCGAACTATGGCTACACCTTC.

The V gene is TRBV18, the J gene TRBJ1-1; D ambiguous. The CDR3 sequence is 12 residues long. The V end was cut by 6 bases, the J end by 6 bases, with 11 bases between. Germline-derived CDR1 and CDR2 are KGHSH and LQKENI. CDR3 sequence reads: CASSPRGPEAFF. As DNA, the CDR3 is TGTGCCAGCTCGCCCCGAGGCCCTGAAGCTTTCTTT.

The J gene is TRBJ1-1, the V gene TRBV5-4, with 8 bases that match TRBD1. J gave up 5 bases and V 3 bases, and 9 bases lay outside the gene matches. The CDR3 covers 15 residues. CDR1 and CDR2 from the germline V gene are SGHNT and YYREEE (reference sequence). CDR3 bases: TGTGCCAGCAGCTCCAGCCGACAGGGGCGGACTGAAGCTTTCTTT. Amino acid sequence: CASSSSRQGRTEAFF.

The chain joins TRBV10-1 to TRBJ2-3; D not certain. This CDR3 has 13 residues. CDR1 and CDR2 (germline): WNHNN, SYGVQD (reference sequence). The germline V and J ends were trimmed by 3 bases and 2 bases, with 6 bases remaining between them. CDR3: CASSDPNTDTQYF. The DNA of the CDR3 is TGCGCCAGCAGTGATCCGAACACAGATACGCAGTATTTT.

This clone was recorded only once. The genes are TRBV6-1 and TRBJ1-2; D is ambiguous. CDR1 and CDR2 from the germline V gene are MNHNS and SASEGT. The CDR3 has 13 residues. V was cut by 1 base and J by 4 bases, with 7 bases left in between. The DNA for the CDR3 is TGTGCCAGCAGTGAAGTGGTGGGCTATGGCTACACCTTC. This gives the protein CASSEVVGYGYTF.

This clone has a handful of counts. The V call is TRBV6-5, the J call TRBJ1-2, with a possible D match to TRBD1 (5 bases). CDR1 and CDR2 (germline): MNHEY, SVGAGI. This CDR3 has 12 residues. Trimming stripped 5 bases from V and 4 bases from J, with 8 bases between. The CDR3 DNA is TGTGCCAGCAGTCGGGGCCTCTATGGCTACACCTTC. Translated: CASSRGLYGYTF.

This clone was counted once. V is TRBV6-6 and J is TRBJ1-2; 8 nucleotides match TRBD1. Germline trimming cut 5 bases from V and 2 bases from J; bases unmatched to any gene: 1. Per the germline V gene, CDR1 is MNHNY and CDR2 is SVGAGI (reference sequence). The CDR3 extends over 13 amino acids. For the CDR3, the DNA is TGTGCCAGCAGTCGACAGGGGAACTATGGCTACACCTTC. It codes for CASSRQGNYGYTF.

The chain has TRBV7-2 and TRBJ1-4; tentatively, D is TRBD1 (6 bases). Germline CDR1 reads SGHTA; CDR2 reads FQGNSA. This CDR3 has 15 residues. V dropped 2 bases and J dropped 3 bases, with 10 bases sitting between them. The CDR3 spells CASSLSGEANEKLFF. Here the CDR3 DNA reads TGTGCCAGCAGCTTATCAGGGGAGGCTAATGAAAAACTGTTTTTT.

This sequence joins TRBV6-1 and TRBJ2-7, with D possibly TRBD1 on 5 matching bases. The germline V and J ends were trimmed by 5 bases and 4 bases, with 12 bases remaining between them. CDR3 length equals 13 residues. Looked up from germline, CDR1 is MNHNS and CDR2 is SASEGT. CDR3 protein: CASSSQGGYEQYF. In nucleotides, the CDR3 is TGTGCCAGCAGTAGCCAGGGTGGGTACGAGCAGTACTTC.

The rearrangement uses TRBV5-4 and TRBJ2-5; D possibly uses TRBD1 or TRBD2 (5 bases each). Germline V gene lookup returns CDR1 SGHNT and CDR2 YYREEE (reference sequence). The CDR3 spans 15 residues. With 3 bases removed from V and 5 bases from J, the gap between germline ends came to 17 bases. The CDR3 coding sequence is TGTGCCAGCAGCTCCAAGGAAAGGGACGCGGAGACCCAGTACTTC. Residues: CASSSKERDAETQYF.

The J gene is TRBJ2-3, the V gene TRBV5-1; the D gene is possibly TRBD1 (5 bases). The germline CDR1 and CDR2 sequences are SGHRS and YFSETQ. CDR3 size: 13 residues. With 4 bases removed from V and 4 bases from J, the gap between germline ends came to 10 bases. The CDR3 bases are TGCGCCAGCAGCGACCAGGGCGCAGATACGCAGTATTTT. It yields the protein CASSDQGADTQYF.

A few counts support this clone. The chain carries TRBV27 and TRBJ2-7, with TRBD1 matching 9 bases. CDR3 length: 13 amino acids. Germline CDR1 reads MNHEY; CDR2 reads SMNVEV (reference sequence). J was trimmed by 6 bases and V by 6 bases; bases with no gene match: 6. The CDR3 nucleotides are TGTGCCAGCAGCCAGGACAGGGGCGTCGAGCAGTACTTC. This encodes CASSQDRGVEQYF.

CDR3 nucleotide sequence: TGTGCCAGCAGCTTACAGTACTCAGATACGCAGTATTTT. It codes for CASSLQYSDTQYF. This rearrangement joins TRBV7-6 to TRBJ2-3; unclear D gene. Trimming removed 2 bases from V and 4 bases from J, with 7 bases in between. This CDR3 is built from 13 residues. CDR1 is SGHVS, CDR2 FNYEAQ, per germline.

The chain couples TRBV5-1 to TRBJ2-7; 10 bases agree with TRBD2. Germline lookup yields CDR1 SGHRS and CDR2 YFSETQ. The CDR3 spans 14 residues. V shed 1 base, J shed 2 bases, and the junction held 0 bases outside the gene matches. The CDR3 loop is CASSLSGGAYEQYF. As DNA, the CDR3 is TGCGCCAGCAGCTTGAGCGGGGGGGCCTACGAGCAGTACTTC.

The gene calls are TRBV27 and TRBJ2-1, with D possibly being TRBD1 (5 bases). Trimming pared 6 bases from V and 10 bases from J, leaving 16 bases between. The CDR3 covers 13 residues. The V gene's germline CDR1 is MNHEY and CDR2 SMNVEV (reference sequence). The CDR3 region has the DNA TGTGCCAGCAGATCTGGGGCCAGAAGAGAGCAGTTCTTC. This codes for CASRSGARREQFF.

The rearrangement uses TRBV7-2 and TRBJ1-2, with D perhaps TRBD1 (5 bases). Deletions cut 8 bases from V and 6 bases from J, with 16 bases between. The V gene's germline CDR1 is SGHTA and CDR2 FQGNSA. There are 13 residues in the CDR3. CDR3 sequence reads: CASRQRGDDGYTF. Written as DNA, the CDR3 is TGTGCCAGCCGCCAAAGGGGAGACGATGGCTACACCTTC. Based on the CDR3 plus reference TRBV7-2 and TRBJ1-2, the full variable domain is GAGVSQSPSNKVTEKGKDVELRCDPISGHTALYWYRQSLGQGLEFLIYFQGNSAPDKSGLPSDRFSAERTGGSVSTLTIQRTQQEDSAVYLCASRQRGDDGYTFGSGTRLTVV.

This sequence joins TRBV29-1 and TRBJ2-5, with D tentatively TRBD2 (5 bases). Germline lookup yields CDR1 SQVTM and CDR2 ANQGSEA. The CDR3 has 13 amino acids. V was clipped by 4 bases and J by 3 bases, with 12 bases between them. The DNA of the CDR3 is TGCAGCGTTGCGAGGGTCGATGAAGAGACCCAGTACTTC. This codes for CSVARVDEETQYF.

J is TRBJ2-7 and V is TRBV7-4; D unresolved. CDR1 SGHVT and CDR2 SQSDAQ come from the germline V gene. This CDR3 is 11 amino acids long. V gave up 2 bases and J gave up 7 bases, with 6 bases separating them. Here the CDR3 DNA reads TGTGCCAGCAGCTTAATGCGTGAGCAGTACTTC. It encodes CASSLMREQYF.